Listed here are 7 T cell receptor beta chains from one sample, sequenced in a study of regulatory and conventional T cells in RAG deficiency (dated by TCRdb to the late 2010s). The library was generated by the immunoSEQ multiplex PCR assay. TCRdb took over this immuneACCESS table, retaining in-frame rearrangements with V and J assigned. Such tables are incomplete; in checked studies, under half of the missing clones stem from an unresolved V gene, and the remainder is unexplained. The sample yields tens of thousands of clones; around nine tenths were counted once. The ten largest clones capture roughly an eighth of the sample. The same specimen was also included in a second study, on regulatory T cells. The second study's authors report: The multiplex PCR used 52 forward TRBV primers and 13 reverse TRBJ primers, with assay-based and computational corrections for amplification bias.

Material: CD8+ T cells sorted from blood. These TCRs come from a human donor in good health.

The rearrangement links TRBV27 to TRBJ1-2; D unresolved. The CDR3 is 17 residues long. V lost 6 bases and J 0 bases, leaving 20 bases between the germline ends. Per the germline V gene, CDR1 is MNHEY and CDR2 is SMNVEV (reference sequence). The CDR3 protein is CASRPYLPGDANYGYTF. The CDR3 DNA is TGTGCCAGCAGACCCTACCTCCCCGGGGATGCTAACTATGGCTACACCTTC.

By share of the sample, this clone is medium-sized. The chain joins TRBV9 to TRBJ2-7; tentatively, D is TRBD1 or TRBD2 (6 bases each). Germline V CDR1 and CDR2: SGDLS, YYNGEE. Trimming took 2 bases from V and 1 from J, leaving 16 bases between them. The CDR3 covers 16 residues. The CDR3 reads CASSVAEGGASYEQYF. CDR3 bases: TGTGCCAGCAGCGTCGCTGAGGGGGGAGCTTCCTACGAGCAGTACTTC.

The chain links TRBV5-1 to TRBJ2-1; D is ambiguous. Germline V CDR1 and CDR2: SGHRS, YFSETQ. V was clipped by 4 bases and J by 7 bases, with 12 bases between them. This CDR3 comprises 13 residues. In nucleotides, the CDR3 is TGCGCCAGCAGCCCGGTCGTTCTAAATGAGCAGTTCTTC. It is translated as CASSPVVLNEQFF.

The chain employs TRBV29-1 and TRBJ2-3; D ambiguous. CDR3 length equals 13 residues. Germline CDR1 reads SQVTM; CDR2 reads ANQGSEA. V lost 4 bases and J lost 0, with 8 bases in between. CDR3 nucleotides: TGCAGCGTTGCGGCAATAAGCACAGATACGCAGTATTTT. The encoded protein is CSVAAISTDTQYF.

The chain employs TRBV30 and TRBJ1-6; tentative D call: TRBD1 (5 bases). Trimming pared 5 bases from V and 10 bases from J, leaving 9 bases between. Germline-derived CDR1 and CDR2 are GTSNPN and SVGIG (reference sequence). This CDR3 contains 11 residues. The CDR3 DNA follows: TGTGCCTGGGGGGGAGGCTCACCCCTCCACTTT. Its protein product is CAWGGGSPLHF.

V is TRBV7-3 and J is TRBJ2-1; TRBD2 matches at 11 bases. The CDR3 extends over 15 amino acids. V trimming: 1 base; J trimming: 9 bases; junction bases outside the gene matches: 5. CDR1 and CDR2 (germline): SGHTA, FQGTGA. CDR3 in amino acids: CASSLNSGRAGEQFF. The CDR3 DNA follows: TGTGCCAGCAGCTTAAATAGCGGGAGGGCAGGTGAGCAGTTCTTC.

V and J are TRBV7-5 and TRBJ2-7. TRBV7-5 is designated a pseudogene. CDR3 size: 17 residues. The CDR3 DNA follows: TGTGCCAGAAGCTTAGCGAAGCTCGGAACGCTTACCTACGAGCAGTACTTC. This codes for CARSLAKLGTLTYEQYF.